These 24 T cell receptor beta chains came from one sample sequenced in a study of low-dose radiotherapy and immunotherapy resistance in tumors. First-strand cDNA relied on TRAV- and TRBV-specific primers spanning alpha and beta chains. Both a constant-region primer and a V-primer adapter served to amplify TCRs across 15 to 25 PCR cycles. TCRdb processed the reads anew with MiXCR; each CDR3 protein has one entry. The table shows 59,000 or so distinct CDR3 sequences, with about 26% occurring only once. Time point described: before trial treatment. The material was PBMCs, obtained before treatment. The receptors shown here come from a male donor with rectosigmoid adenocarcinoma.

As to this clonotype: This sequence is one base from a far larger clone and is likely a read error. The chain joins TRBV28 to TRBJ2-1; 9 positions agree with TRBD2. The CDR3 length is 19 residues. V lost 5 bases to trimming and J lost 10 bases; unmatched junction nucleotides: 24. Germline V gene sequence: CDR1 MDHEN, CDR2 SYDVKM. The CDR3 region is CASSAAGTSSRGTSYEQFF. CDR3 bases: TGTGCCAGCAGTGCCGCCGGGACTAGCTCCCGGGGCACCTCCTACGAGCAGTTCTTC.

This chain joins TRBV18 and TRBJ2-7; the D is unclear. Germline loops: CDR1 KGHSH, CDR2 LQKENI. CDR3 length: 11 amino acids. V lost 8 bases and J lost 3, with 8 bases in between. CDR3 sequence reads: CASTDVYEQYF. The CDR3 DNA reads as TGTGCCAGCACGGATGTCTACGAGCAGTACTTC.

This clonotype has a count of ten or more. The genes are TRBV7-2 and TRBJ2-5; D perhaps matches TRBD1 (5 bases). Trimming took 2 bases from V and 2 from J, leaving 9 bases between them. The CDR3 has 14 amino acids. Germline values: CDR1 SGHTA, CDR2 FQGNSA. CDR3 DNA: TGTGCCAGCAGCTTAACAAGGGGACAAGAGACCCAGTACTTC. Residues: CASSLTRGQETQYF.

The chain couples TRBV28 to TRBJ2-3, with D tentatively TRBD1 (6 bases). Germline CDR1 and CDR2: MDHEN and SYDVKM. The CDR3 loop spans 16 amino acids. The DNA of the CDR3 is TGTGTTTGGGGTCAGAACTGGTCAGGGGCATTAGATACGCAGTATTTT. This codes for CVWGQNWSGALDTQYF.

This clonotype was counted at least ten times. This chain connects TRBV29-1 to TRBJ2-3; D possibly corresponds to TRBD2 (6 bases). The CDR3 has 13 residues. CDR1 SQVTM and CDR2 ANQGSEA come from the germline V gene. Trimming removed 8 bases at V and 0 bases at J, with 12 bases between. CDR3 DNA: TGCAGCTCCAGTGGGACTAGCACAGATACGCAGTATTTT. Translated, it gives CSSSGTSTDTQYF.

This clonotype has at least ten counts. This chain uses TRBV7-2 with TRBJ2-5; D ambiguous. Deletions cut 2 bases from V and 5 bases from J, with 12 bases between. The CDR3 spans 14 residues. Germline assignment: CDR1 SGHTA and CDR2 FQGNSA. The CDR3 loop is CASSLNEEVETQYF. DNA for the CDR3: TGTGCCAGCAGCTTAAATGAAGAAGTGGAGACCCAGTACTTC.

For this clonotype: A far larger clone is off by one base, so a read error is likely. The gene calls are TRBV13 and TRBJ2-1; 12 bases align to TRBD1. CDR1 and CDR2 from the germline V gene are PRHDT and FYEKMQ (reference sequence). Losses at the gene ends were 7 bases for V and 13 bases for J; bases not matched to a gene: 11. The CDR3 length is 14 residues. CDR3 residues: CASMRDRGQETQFF. CDR3 in DNA: TGTGCCAGCATGAGGGACAGGGGGCAAGAGACCCAGTTCTTC. Together with reference TRBV13 and TRBJ2-1, the CDR3 gives the full variable domain: AAGVIQSPRHLIKEKRETATLKCYPIPRHDTVYWYQQGPGQDPQFLISFYEKMQSDKGSIPDRFSAQQFSDYHSELNMSSLELGDSALYFCASMRDRGQETQFFGPGTRLTVL.

This clonotype was picked up many times. This sequence joins TRBV5-1 and TRBJ1-6, with 7 bases lining up with TRBD1. The germline gives CDR1 SGHRS, CDR2 YFSETQ. The CDR3 runs to 15 residues. Losses at the gene ends were 2 bases for V and 8 bases for J; bases not matched to a gene: 7. The CDR3 DNA is TGCGCCAGCAGCTTACAGGGGAGGTGGGATTCACCCCTCCACTTT. Translated: CASSLQGRWDSPLHF.

By share of the sample, this clonotype is medium-sized. The genes are TRBV3-1 and TRBJ1-5, with D perhaps matching TRBD1 (6 bases). The CDR3 sequence is 15 residues long. Germline V gene lookup returns CDR1 LGHDT and CDR2 YNNKEL (reference sequence). V lost 0 bases and J 7 bases, leaving 13 bases between the germline ends. The CDR3 nucleotides read TGTGCCAGCAGCCAAGATAGGGGGGGCAGGCAGCCCCAGCATTTT. Translation: CASSQDRGGRQPQHF.

This clonotype was detected ten times or more. J is TRBJ1-5 and V is TRBV28; D not certain. Trimming shortened V by 6 bases and J by 0 bases, and 18 bases separated the two germline ends. CDR1 and CDR2 (germline): MDHEN, SYDVKM. The CDR3 has 17 residues. CDR3 nucleotide sequence: TGTGCCAGCAGGCCCTGGATCGGACCGAATAGCAATCAGCCCCAGCATTTT. Translated, it gives CASRPWIGPNSNQPQHF. The whole variable domain, filled in from reference TRBV28 and TRBJ1-5, reads DVKVTQSSRYLVKRTGEKVFLECVQDMDHENMFWYRQDPGLGLRLIYFSYDVKMKEKGDIPEGYSVSREKKERFSLILESASTNQTSMYLCASRPWIGPNSNQPQHFGDGTRLSIL.

This clonotype was detected many times. The chain employs TRBV4-3 and TRBJ2-7; 14 bases fit TRBD2. This CDR3 is 17 amino acids long. The ends lost 0 bases at V and 4 bases at J; junction bases unmatched: 5. Germline V gene data show CDR1 as LGHNA and CDR2 as YSLEER. CDR3: CASSQDLGLAGVYEQYF. The CDR3 DNA reads as TGCGCCAGCAGCCAAGACCTGGGACTAGCGGGAGTGTACGAGCAGTACTTC.

This clonotype was counted many times. V is TRBV7-6 and J is TRBJ2-1, with 8 positions matching TRBD1. J gave up 1 base and V 5 bases, and 4 bases lay outside the gene matches. Germline V gene lookup returns CDR1 SGHVS and CDR2 FNYEAQ. CDR3 length: 15 residues. The CDR3 region is CASSAGQGSYNEQFF. CDR3 in DNA: TGTGCCAGCAGCGCCGGACAGGGTTCCTACAATGAGCAGTTCTTC.

This clonotype has at least ten counts. The chain combines TRBV7-2 with TRBJ1-3, with D uncertain. The CDR3 sequence is 15 residues long. CDR1 is SGHTA and CDR2 is FQGNSA in the germline V gene. The V gene lost 3 bases and the J gene lost 0 bases, with 9 bases spanning the gap. In DNA, the CDR3 is TGTGCCAGCAGCTTCGACATCTCCTCTGGAAACACCATATATTTT. Encoded protein: CASSFDISSGNTIYF.

Comments on this clonotype: Only one base separates this from a far larger clonotype, so it likely reflects a read error. The chain joins TRBV14 to TRBJ2-7; TRBD2 is a possible D gene (5 bases). From germline, CDR1 is SGHDN and CDR2 FVKESK. The CDR3 sequence is 13 residues long. The ends were cut back, 1 base at V and 7 bases at J, with 11 bases in the middle. Written as DNA, the CDR3 is TGTGCCAGCAGCCAAGGGCTAGCTCGGGAGCAGTACTTC. It codes for CASSQGLAREQYF. Full variable domain (outside the CDR3, taken from reference TRBV14 and TRBJ2-7): EAGVTQFPSHSVIEKGQTVTLRCDPISGHDNLYWYRRVMGKEIKFLLHFVKESKQDESGMPNNRFLAERTGGTYSTLKVQPAELEDSGVYFCASSQGLAREQYFGPGTRLTVT.

This clonotype was seen ten or more times. This chain joins TRBV10-3 and TRBJ1-6, with a weak D call TRBD1 (5 bases). V gave up 5 bases and J gave up 4 bases, with 12 bases separating them. Germline V gene sequence: CDR1 ENHRY, CDR2 SYGVKD. The CDR3 covers 15 residues. This CDR3 is CAISLGTAYNSPLHF. DNA of the CDR3: TGTGCCATCAGTCTAGGGACGGCTTATAATTCACCCCTCCACTTT.

There are many counts of this clonotype. The rearrangement joins TRBV11-1 to TRBJ2-5; 10 nucleotides align to TRBD1. CDR1 is SGHAT, CDR2 FQDESV, per germline (reference sequence). V was clipped by 4 bases and J by 4 bases; unmatched bases: 9. The CDR3 runs to 16 residues. The CDR3, as DNA: TGTGCCAGCAGCTCCAGACAGGGGGCGATCCTAGAGACCCAGTACTTC. It yields the protein CASSSRQGAILETQYF.

V usage is TRBV6-2 or TRBV6-3 and J usage is TRBJ2-2, with D unresolved. Germline V lookup: CDR1 MNHEY, CDR2 SVGEGT. The CDR3 sequence is 15 residues long. Trimming took 2 bases from V and 3 from J, leaving 10 bases between them. Here the CDR3 reads CASSYTHSYTGELFF. CDR3 in DNA: TGTGCCAGCAGTTACACCCACAGCTACACCGGGGAGCTGTTTTTT.

This clonotype has a count of ten or more. This sequence joins TRBV9 and TRBJ2-3; 10 positions agree with TRBD2. Trimming took 4 bases from V and 4 from J; bases not matched to a gene: 6. CDR1 SGDLS and CDR2 YYNGEE come from the germline V gene. The CDR3 contains 15 residues. The CDR3 region has the DNA TGTGCCAGCAGCCCCCGGCTAGCGGGAGCAGATACGCAGTATTTT. Amino acids: CASSPRLAGADTQYF.

This clonotype has a count of ten or more. The V gene is TRBV24-1, the J gene TRBJ2-1; the match to TRBD1 covers 8 bases. Germline values: CDR1 KGHDR, CDR2 SFDVKD. There are 16 residues in the CDR3. The trim removed 2 bases at V and 8 bases at J, leaving 10 bases unmatched. The CDR3 protein is CATSDSVGQGGHEQFF. Written as DNA, the CDR3 is TGTGCCACCAGTGATTCCGTAGGACAGGGAGGTCATGAGCAGTTCTTC.

Points on this clonotype: A far larger clone is off by one base, so a read error is likely. This chain uses TRBV7-3 with TRBJ1-1; tentatively, D is TRBD1 (6 bases). The CDR3 covers 15 residues. V shed 5 bases and J shed 8 bases, with 21 bases lying between them. Germline V CDR1 and CDR2: SGHTA, FQGTGA. CDR3 in DNA: TGTGCCAGCAGCCCGAGCCCCAGGGGAGTGGGGGAAGCTTTCTTT. Its protein product is CASSPSPRGVGEAFF.

There are many counts of this clonotype. This chain connects TRBV12-3 or TRBV12-4 to TRBJ2-2; D may be TRBD1 (5 bases). Trimming removed 7 bases at V and 2 bases at J, with 14 bases between. The CDR3 extends over 15 amino acids. The CDR3 DNA sequence: TGTGCCAGCACCCCGTGGGGCCTAAACACCGGGGAGCTGTTTTTT. This encodes CASTPWGLNTGELFF.

This clonotype was detected ten times or more. The chain employs TRBV28 and TRBJ2-5, with a weak D call TRBD2 (5 bases). V was clipped by 6 bases and J by 0 bases, with 17 bases between them. This CDR3 spans 16 amino acids. Germline loops: CDR1 MDHEN, CDR2 SYDVKM. The CDR3 loop reads CASSRPWRRHQETQYF. Here the CDR3 DNA reads TGTGCCAGCAGCCGGCCCTGGAGGAGGCACCAAGAGACCCAGTACTTC.

The chain combines TRBV27 with TRBJ2-7; 10 bases line up with TRBD2. V was pared by 6 bases and J by 12 bases, with 14 bases of the junction left unmatched. The CDR3 spans 14 residues. Germline CDR1 and CDR2: MNHEY and SMNVEV (reference sequence). Written as DNA, the CDR3 is TGTGCCAGCAGCCCGGGGGGGACTAGCGAAGTCGGGTACTTC. This gives the protein CASSPGGTSEVGYF.

There are many counts of this clonotype. V and J are TRBV10-3 and TRBJ2-6; unclear D gene. V was trimmed by 4 bases and J by 7 bases, leaving 14 bases between them. The CDR3 has 15 amino acids. Germline V CDR1 and CDR2: ENHRY, SYGVKD. CDR3 in amino acids: CAISGPETAANVLTF. The CDR3, as DNA: TGTGCCATCAGTGGTCCGGAAACAGCCGCCAACGTCCTGACTTTC.